A selection of T cell receptor beta chains follows, all from one sample in a study of T cells after yellow fever vaccination. TCRdb processed the 5' RACE reads anew with MiXCR; each CDR3 protein has one entry. This table has a few hundred thousand distinct CDR3 sequences, around 12% appearing once. The sequencing here drew on CD4+ T cells sorted from PBMCs, taken 15 days after the yellow fever booster vaccination. These receptors all stem from a young man who received the YFV17D yellow fever vaccine. CDR3s include the opening cysteine and the closing phenylalanine or tryptophan. D genes are given only for firm matches. Clone size appears in some rows only: once, few, many, or a class for an expanded clone.

TGCAGCGCTACCCGTCCAGGAGACAATGAAAAACTGTTTTTT CSATRPGDNEKLFF - - TRBJ1-4 TRBV29-1
TGTGCCAGCAGTAGACCCCAGGAGACCCAGTACTTC CASSRPQETQYF - once TRBJ2-5 TRBV25-1
TGCAGTGCTAGCGTCAGCGCGATGTATCAGCCCCAGCATTTT CSASVSAMYQPQHF - - TRBJ1-5 TRBV20-1
TGCAGTGCTAGAGTAGGTGGCGGTTCTAGCACAGATACGCAGTATTTT CSARVGGGSSTDTQYF - many TRBJ2-3 TRBV20-1
TGTGCCAGCAGCTTAGGACTAGCGGGGTTAGAGACCCAGTACTTC CASSLGLAGLETQYF TRBD2 - TRBJ2-5 TRBV7-2
TGTGCCACCAGCCAAGACAGTCTCTATGGCTACACCTTC CATSQDSLYGYTF - - TRBJ1-2 TRBV15
TGCGCCAGCAGCCCGGGACAGTTATACAATGAGCAGTTCTTC CASSPGQLYNEQFF TRBD1 many TRBJ2-1 TRBV4-1
TGTGCCAGCAGTTTCTCTAGCGGGTGGTCCGGGGAGCTGTTTTTT CASSFSSGWSGELFF TRBD2 - TRBJ2-2 TRBV6-5
TGTGCCAGCAGCTGGACAGGGTCTAGCACTGAAGCTTTCTTT CASSWTGSSTEAFF TRBD1 few TRBJ1-1 TRBV6-2/TRBV6-3
TGTGCCAGCAGCGTAGGGGGGACAGGGAACACCGGGGAGCTGTTTTTT CASSVGGTGNTGELFF TRBD1 - TRBJ2-2 TRBV9
TGTGCCAGCAGCAGACGGACAGGGGCGGAGACCCAGTACTTC CASSRRTGAETQYF TRBD1 - TRBJ2-5 TRBV9
TGTGCCAGCAGCGAGACGTGGGGGGCCTACAATGAGCAGTTCTTC CASSETWGAYNEQFF - many TRBJ2-1 TRBV25-1
TGTGCCACCGGAGAATCAAAGACCGCCGGAGAGACCCAGTACTTC CATGESKTAGETQYF - many TRBJ2-5 TRBV15
TGTGCCAGCAGCTTTTCTCCAAGGGGAGAGACCCAGTACTTC CASSFSPRGETQYF - - TRBJ2-5 TRBV7-3
TGTGCCAGCAGTTTAAGGGGAACTGCCACCGGGGAGCTGTTTTTT CASSLRGTATGELFF - few TRBJ2-2 TRBV12-3/TRBV12-4
TGCAGTGCTAAGCCGGGGGGGCAGGAGACCCAGTACTTC CSAKPGGQETQYF TRBD2 - TRBJ2-5 TRBV20-1
TGTGCCATCAACAGCGGGGGGAGCTCTGGGGCCAACGTCCTGACTTTC CAINSGGSSGANVLTF TRBD2 - TRBJ2-6 TRBV10-3
TGCAGCGCAACCGGGACGGCTGGGGCCAACGTCCTGACTTTC CSATGTAGANVLTF - - TRBJ2-6 TRBV29-1
TGTGCCACCAGTGACCACTCGGGGCGGGGGGGTCAAAATGAGCAGTTCTTC CATSDHSGRGGQNEQFF TRBD2 - TRBJ2-1 TRBV24-1
TGTGCCAGCCTCACTAGCGGGGGTTGGGATACGCAGTATTTT CASLTSGGWDTQYF TRBD2 - TRBJ2-3 TRBV2
TGTGCCAGCAGCTTTGACAGGGGTGGGAATGAGCAGTTCTTC CASSFDRGGNEQFF TRBD1 - TRBJ2-1 TRBV7-2
TGTGCCAGCAGCCAACGAACAGGCGGCTACACCTTC CASSQRTGGYTF - few TRBJ1-2 TRBV11-2
TGCAGTGCTAGTCCACAGGGGGCGAACACTGAAGCTTTCTTT CSASPQGANTEAFF TRBD1 - TRBJ1-1 TRBV20-1
TGTGCCAGCAGCCAAACTAGCGGGGGTCCGGCTGAGCAGTACTTC CASSQTSGGPAEQYF TRBD2 - TRBJ2-7 TRBV5-4